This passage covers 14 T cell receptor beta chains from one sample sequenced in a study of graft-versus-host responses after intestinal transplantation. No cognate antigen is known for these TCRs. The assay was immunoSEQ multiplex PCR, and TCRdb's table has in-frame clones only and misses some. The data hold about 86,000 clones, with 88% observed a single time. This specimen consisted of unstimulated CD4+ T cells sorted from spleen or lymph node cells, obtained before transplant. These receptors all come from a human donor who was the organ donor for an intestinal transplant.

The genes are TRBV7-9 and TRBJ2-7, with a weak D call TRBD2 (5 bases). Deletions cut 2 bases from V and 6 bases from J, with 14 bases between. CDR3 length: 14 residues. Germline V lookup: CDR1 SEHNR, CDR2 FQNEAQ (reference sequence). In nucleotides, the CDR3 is TGTGCCAGCAGCTTATGGGGAGTAACCAGCGAGCAGTACTTC. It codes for CASSLWGVTSEQYF.

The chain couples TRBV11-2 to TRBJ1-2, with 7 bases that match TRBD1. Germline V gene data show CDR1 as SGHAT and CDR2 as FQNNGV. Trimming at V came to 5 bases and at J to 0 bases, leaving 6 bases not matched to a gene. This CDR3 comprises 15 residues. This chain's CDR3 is CASSPRQGPNYGYTF. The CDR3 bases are TGTGCCAGCAGCCCTAGACAGGGCCCTAACTATGGCTACACCTTC.

The CDR3 spells CASGIERYSSYNEQFF. Here the CDR3 DNA reads TGTGCCAGCGGGATTGAGCGGTATAGCTCCTACAATGAGCAGTTCTTC. The rearrangement links TRBV7-8 to TRBJ2-1, with D possibly being TRBD2 (5 bases). Germline assignment: CDR1 SGHVS and CDR2 FQNEAQ. The germline V and J ends were trimmed by 8 bases and 0 bases, with 17 bases remaining between them. The length of the CDR3 is 16 residues.

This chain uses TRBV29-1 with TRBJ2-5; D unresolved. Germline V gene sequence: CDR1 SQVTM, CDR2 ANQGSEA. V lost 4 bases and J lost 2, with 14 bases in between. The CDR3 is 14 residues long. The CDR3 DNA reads TGCAGCGTTGCTCCCCTATTTCGGCAAGAGACCCAGTACTTC. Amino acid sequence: CSVAPLFRQETQYF.

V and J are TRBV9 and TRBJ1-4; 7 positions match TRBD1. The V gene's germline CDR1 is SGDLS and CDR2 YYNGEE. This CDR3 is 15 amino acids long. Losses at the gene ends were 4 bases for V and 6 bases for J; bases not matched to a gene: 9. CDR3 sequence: CASSQRQGRDEKLFF. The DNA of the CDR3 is TGTGCCAGCAGCCAGCGACAGGGTAGGGATGAAAAACTGTTTTTT.

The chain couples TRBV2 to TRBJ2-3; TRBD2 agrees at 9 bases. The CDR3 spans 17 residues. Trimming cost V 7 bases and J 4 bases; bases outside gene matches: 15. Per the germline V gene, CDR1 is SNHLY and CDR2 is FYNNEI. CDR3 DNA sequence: TGTGCCAGCAATGTCTGGGGCGGGAGGGCCCGATCAGATACGCAGTATTTT. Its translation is CASNVWGGRARSDTQYF.

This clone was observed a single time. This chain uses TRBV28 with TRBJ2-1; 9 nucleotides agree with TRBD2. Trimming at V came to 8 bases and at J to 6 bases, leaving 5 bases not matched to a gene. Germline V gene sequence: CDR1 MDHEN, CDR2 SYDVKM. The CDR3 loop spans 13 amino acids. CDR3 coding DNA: TGTGCCAGCCGCCTAGCGGGGCTCAATGAGCAGTTCTTC. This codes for CASRLAGLNEQFF. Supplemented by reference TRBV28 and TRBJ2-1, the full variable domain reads DVKVTQSSRYLVKRTGEKVFLECVQDMDHENMFWYRQDPGLGLRLIYFSYDVKMKEKGDIPEGYSVSREKKERFSLILESASTNQTSMYLCASRLAGLNEQFFGPGTRLTVL.

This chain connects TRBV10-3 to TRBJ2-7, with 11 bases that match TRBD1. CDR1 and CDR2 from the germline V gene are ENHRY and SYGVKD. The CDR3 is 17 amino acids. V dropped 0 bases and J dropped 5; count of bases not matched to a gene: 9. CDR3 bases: TGTGCCATCAGTGAGTCGATGGCGGGGACAGGGGGAGACGAGCAGTACTTC. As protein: CAISESMAGTGGDEQYF.

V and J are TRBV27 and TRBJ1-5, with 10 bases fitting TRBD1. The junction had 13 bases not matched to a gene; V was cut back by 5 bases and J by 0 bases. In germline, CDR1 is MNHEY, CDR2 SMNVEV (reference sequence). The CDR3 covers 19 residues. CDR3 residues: CASSHRDRGLGYSNQPQHF. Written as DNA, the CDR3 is TGTGCCAGCAGTCACCGGGACAGGGGCTTGGGGTATAGCAATCAGCCCCAGCATTTT.

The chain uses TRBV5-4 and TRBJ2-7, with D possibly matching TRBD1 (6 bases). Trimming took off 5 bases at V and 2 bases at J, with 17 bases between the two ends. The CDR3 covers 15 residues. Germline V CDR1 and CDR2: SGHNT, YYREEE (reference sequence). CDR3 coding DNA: TGTGCCAGCAGTTCCGGGACACCACGGACCTACGAGCAGTACTTC. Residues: CASSSGTPRTYEQYF.

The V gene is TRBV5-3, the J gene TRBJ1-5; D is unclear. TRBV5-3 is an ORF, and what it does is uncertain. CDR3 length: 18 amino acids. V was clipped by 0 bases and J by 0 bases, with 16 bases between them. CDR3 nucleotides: TGTGCCAGAAGCTTGGTAGCTAGGAGTGAATATAGCAATCAGCCCCAGCATTTT. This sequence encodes CARSLVARSEYSNQPQHF.

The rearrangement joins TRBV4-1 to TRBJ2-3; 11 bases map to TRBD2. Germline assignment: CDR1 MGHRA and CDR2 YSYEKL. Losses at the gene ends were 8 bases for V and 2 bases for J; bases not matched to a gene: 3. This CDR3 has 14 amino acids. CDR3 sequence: CASSTSGATDTQYF. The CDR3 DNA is TGCGCCAGCTCGACTAGCGGGGCCACAGATACGCAGTATTTT.

The CDR3 loop is CASSSHRAEDTDTQYF. The CDR3, as DNA: TGTGCCAGCAGTTCCCACAGGGCGGAGGACACAGATACGCAGTATTTT. The chain carries TRBV28 and TRBJ2-3, with a tentative D call TRBD1 (6 bases). V was pared by 4 bases and J by 2 bases, with 16 bases between. This CDR3 region has 16 residues. Germline V gene sequence: CDR1 MDHEN, CDR2 SYDVKM.

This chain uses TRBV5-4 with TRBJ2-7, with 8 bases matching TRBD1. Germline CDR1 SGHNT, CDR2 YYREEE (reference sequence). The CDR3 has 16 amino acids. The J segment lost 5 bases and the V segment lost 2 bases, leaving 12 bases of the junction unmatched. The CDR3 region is CASSFLPQGAVNEQYF. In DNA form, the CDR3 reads TGTGCCAGCAGCTTCCTACCTCAGGGGGCGGTCAACGAGCAGTACTTC.